This T cell receptor (beta chain) was retrieved from a study of T cell changes during pregnancy in multiple sclerosis. Assay: immunoSEQ multiplex PCR; the TCRdb copy retains only in-frame clones and omits some. Of approximately 88,000 clones detected, approximately 92% appear once; the ten largest clones hold about 2.7%. There are a few counts of this clone. The CDR3 has 14 amino acids. Germline CDR1 reads LGHNA; CDR2 reads YNFKEQ. The V end lost 1 base, the J end lost 4 bases, and 8 bases lay between the germline ends. This material consisted of peripheral blood, taken in the first trimester of pregnancy. V and J are TRBV4-2 and TRBJ1-5, with D maybe TRBD1 (6 bases). This sequence was found in a female donor with multiple sclerosis, enrolled in a pregnancy study. CDR3 sequence reads: CASSQGQENQPQHF. DNA of the CDR3: TGTGCCAGCAGCCAAGGACAGGAAAATCAGCCCCAGCATTTT.